Following are 29 T cell receptor beta chains from one sample sequenced in a study of cytomegalovirus exposure and HLA in healthy donors. PCR involved 60 Vbeta and 13 Jbeta primers. TCRdb keeps only in-frame clones here, not all; method: immunoSEQ multiplex PCR. The top ten hold approximately 3.8% of the sample, which has approximately 190,000 clones, more than 65% seen once. Sequencing was carried out using PBMCs. The receptors stem from a man in his forties or fifties in good health and CMV-seronegative.

The chain uses TRBV10-2 and TRBJ1-3, with D possibly being TRBD1 (6 bases). CDR3 length: 14 residues. CDR1 WSHSY and CDR2 SAAADI come from the germline V gene. V lost 0 bases to trimming and J lost 7 bases, with 10 bases between them. The DNA of the CDR3 is TGCGCCAGCAGTGAGTCGGGGGCCAAGAACACCATATATTTT. This sequence encodes CASSESGAKNTIYF.

This clone occurred once. The V and J genes are TRBV11-1 and TRBJ2-5; 13 bases line up with TRBD2. Per the germline V gene, CDR1 is SGHAT and CDR2 is FQDESV (reference sequence). The CDR3 spans 15 residues. The ends lost 8 bases at V and 5 bases at J; junction bases unmatched: 8. The CDR3 DNA follows: TGTGCCAGCGCGTCCGGGACTAGCGGGGAGGAGACCCAGTACTTC. This gives the protein CASASGTSGEETQYF.

The chain has TRBV7-3 and TRBJ2-2, with D unresolved. The CDR3 consists of 13 residues. CDR1 and CDR2 (germline): SGHTA, FQGTGA. The V end was cut by 5 bases, the J end by 1 base, with 5 bases between. This CDR3 is CASSPRNTGELFF. CDR3 DNA: TGTGCCAGCAGCCCGAGGAACACCGGGGAGCTGTTTTTT. Full variable domain (missing parts from reference TRBV7-3 and TRBJ2-2): GAGVSQTPSNKVTEKGKYVELRCDPISGHTALYWYRQSLGQGPEFLIYFQGTGAADDSGLPNDRFFAVRPEGSVSTLKIQRTERGDSAVYLCASSPRNTGELFFGEGSRLTVL.

The rearrangement joins TRBV13 to TRBJ2-7; D uncertain. There are 13 residues in the CDR3. The V end lost 3 bases, the J end lost 1 base, and 7 bases lay between the germline ends. In germline, CDR1 is PRHDT, CDR2 FYEKMQ (reference sequence). The CDR3: CASSFGPSYEQYF. The CDR3 DNA is TGTGCCAGCAGCTTCGGTCCGTCCTACGAGCAGTACTTC.

The chain combines TRBV6-4 with TRBJ2-5, with 7 positions matching TRBD1. V was pared by 10 bases and J by 5 bases, with 10 bases of the junction left unmatched. This CDR3 has 13 amino acids. CDR1 is MRHNA and CDR2 is SNTAGT in the germline V gene. CDR3 region: CAIEGTAGETQYF. CDR3 in DNA: TGTGCCATCGAGGGGACAGCTGGGGAGACCCAGTACTTC.

This clone came up once. The CDR3 here is CASSWTGGEQFF. The CDR3 DNA follows: TGCGCCAGCAGCTGGACAGGGGGCGAGCAGTTCTTC. The chain is built from TRBV5-1 and TRBJ2-1; TRBD1 aligns across 11 bases. Germline V gene lookup returns CDR1 SGHRS and CDR2 YFSETQ. Trimming at V came to 3 bases and at J to 10 bases, leaving 0 bases not matched to a gene. This CDR3 contains 12 residues.

The chain links TRBV10-3 to TRBJ2-5, with no clear D. The germline V gene has CDR1 ENHRY and CDR2 SYGVKD. The CDR3 runs 13 residues. V lost 4 bases and J 3 bases, leaving 9 bases between the germline ends. DNA for the CDR3: TGTGCCATCAGTGCAGGCCAGAAAGAGACCCAGTACTTC. Its protein product is CAISAGQKETQYF.

The chain joins TRBV18 to TRBJ2-7; D gene ambiguous. There are 12 residues in the CDR3. CDR1 and CDR2 (germline): KGHSH, LQKENI. The germline V and J ends were trimmed by 6 bases and 4 bases, with 10 bases remaining between them. In DNA, the CDR3 is TGTGCCAGCTCCCAACTCGGGTACGAGCAGTACTTC. It specifies CASSQLGYEQYF.

The chain carries TRBV5-1 and TRBJ1-5, with 8 bases lining up with TRBD1. This CDR3 comprises 15 residues. From germline, CDR1 is SGHRS and CDR2 YFSETQ. The J segment lost 4 bases and the V segment lost 0 bases, leaving 3 bases of the junction unmatched. Here the CDR3 reads CASSLDRQGNQPQHF. DNA for the CDR3: TGCGCCAGCAGCTTGGACCGACAGGGGAATCAGCCCCAGCATTTT.

The chain couples TRBV6-5 to TRBJ2-7, with D possibly being TRBD1 (6 bases). Germline V gene sequence: CDR1 MNHEY, CDR2 SVGAGI. V dropped 7 bases and J dropped 6 bases, with 19 bases sitting between them. CDR3 size: 14 residues. The CDR3 DNA follows: TGTGCCAGCACCATTGACAGGTGGGGTAGCGAGCAGTACTTC. Translating gives CASTIDRWGSEQYF.

The chain couples TRBV5-1 to TRBJ2-7; weak D call: TRBD1 (6 bases). The CDR3 totals 12 residues. CDR1 is SGHRS, CDR2 YFSETQ, per germline. V lost 7 bases, J lost 3 bases, and 11 bases lay in between. The CDR3 reads CASGDTDYEQYF. The CDR3 DNA reads TGCGCCAGCGGGGACACCGACTACGAGCAGTACTTC.

Comments on this clone: Different DNA sequences within this sample yield the same CDR3. The chain combines TRBV13 with TRBJ2-3, with unresolved D. Germline CDR1 PRHDT, CDR2 FYEKMQ (reference sequence). This CDR3 comprises 13 residues. V lost 5 bases and J lost 2, with 8 bases in between. The CDR3 region has the DNA TGTGCCAGCAGCCCCGACAACACAGATACGCAGTATTTT. Its translation: CASSPDNTDTQYF. The whole variable domain, remainder taken from reference TRBV13 and TRBJ2-3, is AAGVIQSPRHLIKEKRETATLKCYPIPRHDTVYWYQQGPGQDPQFLISFYEKMQSDKGSIPDRFSAQQFSDYHSELNMSSLELGDSALYFCASSPDNTDTQYFGPGTRLTVL.

A remark on this clone: Other DNA sequences in the sample encode the same CDR3. This chain uses TRBV5-4 with TRBJ2-5; 15 bases align to TRBD2. CDR1 and CDR2 (germline): SGHNT, YYREEE (reference sequence). V lost 4 bases and J lost 2; bases outside the gene matches: 3. The length of the CDR3 is 16 residues. This CDR3 is CASSLGLAGGQETQYF. The CDR3 DNA sequence: TGTGCCAGCAGCCTGGGACTAGCGGGGGGTCAAGAGACCCAGTACTTC.

About this clone: The sample has other DNA sequences that encode this CDR3 too. The CDR3 region is CASTEGSGELFF. The CDR3, as DNA: TGTGCCAGCACTGAGGGATCCGGGGAGCTGTTTTTT. The chain is built from TRBV6-5 and TRBJ2-2; weak D call: TRBD2 (5 bases). The germline V gene has CDR1 MNHEY and CDR2 SVGAGI. The CDR3 contains 12 residues. The V gene lost 7 bases and the J gene lost 6 bases, with 9 bases spanning the gap.

This clone has more than one count but fewer than ten. CDR3 nucleotides: TGTGCCACCAGCAGGGACAGGGGGGACGAGCAGTACTTC. It is translated as CATSRDRGDEQYF. The chain combines TRBV15 with TRBJ2-7; 10 bases are a match to TRBD1. CDR1 is LNHNV and CDR2 is YYDKDF in the germline V gene (reference sequence). The CDR3 totals 13 residues. V trimming: 3 bases; J trimming: 5 bases; junction bases outside the gene matches: 1.

The chain joins TRBV7-2 to TRBJ2-2, with 8 bases aligning to TRBD1. The ends lost 5 bases at V and 5 bases at J; junction bases unmatched: 7. Germline V lookup: CDR1 SGHTA, CDR2 FQGNSA. The CDR3 is made up of 15 amino acids. The CDR3 is CASSPRQGMTGELFF. The CDR3 DNA reads as TGTGCCAGCAGCCCCCGACAGGGGATGACCGGGGAGCTGTTTTTT.

The chain is built from TRBV30 and TRBJ2-7; 8 nucleotides match TRBD1. The CDR3 loop spans 13 amino acids. Germline CDR1 GTSNPN, CDR2 SVGIG (reference sequence). The CDR3 coding sequence is TGTGCGTACTCTCGGACAGGGCCTTACGAGCAGTACTTC. Protein: CAYSRTGPYEQYF.

CDR3: CASSETDRGTSPLHF. The CDR3 DNA follows: TGTGCCAGCAGTGAGACCGACAGGGGTACGTCACCCCTCCACTTT. The chain joins TRBV6-1 to TRBJ1-6; the match to TRBD1 covers 8 bases. CDR3 length: 15 residues. The V gene's germline CDR1 is MNHNS and CDR2 SASEGT. V lost 3 bases, J lost 10 bases, and 8 bases stayed unmatched.

The genes are TRBV30 and TRBJ2-7; TRBD1 matches 9 bases. J was trimmed by 5 bases and V by 3 bases; bases with no gene match: 8. The CDR3 consists of 14 residues. CDR1 is GTSNPN and CDR2 is SVGIG in the germline V gene (reference sequence). The CDR3 loop reads CAWSTGGVHHEQYF. In DNA, the CDR3 is TGTGCCTGGAGCACAGGGGGCGTTCACCACGAGCAGTACTTC. The full variable domain, in which reference TRBV30 and TRBJ2-7 provide the parts outside the CDR3, is SQTIHQWPATLVQPVGSPLSLECTVEGTSNPNLYWYRQAAGRGLQLLFYSVGIGQISSEVPQNLSASRPQDRQFILSSKKLLLSDSGFYLCAWSTGGVHHEQYFGPGTRLTVT.

The V call is TRBV19, the J call TRBJ2-7; 8 bases match TRBD2. Germline values: CDR1 LNHDA, CDR2 SQIVND (reference sequence). The CDR3 is 15 amino acids. After removal of 3 bases from V and 4 bases from J, the junction contained 8 bases not matched to a gene. The CDR3 DNA follows: TGTGCCAGTAGTATCCAGGGGACTAGGAATTACGAGCAGTACTTC. As protein: CASSIQGTRNYEQYF.

The chain combines TRBV5-5 with TRBJ2-7; no clear D gene. Trimming cost V 0 bases and J 4 bases, with 11 bases left between them. Per germline, CDR1 SGHKS and CDR2 YYEKEE (reference sequence). This CDR3 region has 14 residues. This CDR3 reads CASSLVQVVYEQYF. The CDR3 DNA reads as TGTGCCAGCAGCTTGGTTCAGGTAGTGTACGAGCAGTACTTC.

The gene calls are TRBV7-9 and TRBJ1-1, with TRBD1 as a possible D gene (5 bases). Germline values: CDR1 SEHNR, CDR2 FQNEAQ (reference sequence). This CDR3 is 14 amino acids long. Trimming removed 7 bases from V and 1 base from J, with 13 bases in between. The CDR3 coding sequence is TGTGCCAGCAACGGAAGGGGCGGGAACACTGAAGCTTTCTTT. Protein product: CASNGRGGNTEAFF.

The chain is built from TRBV7-8 and TRBJ2-7, with TRBD2 as a possible D gene (8 bases). Trimming removed 7 bases from V and 3 bases from J, with 13 bases in between. CDR3 length equals 13 residues. Looked up from germline, CDR1 is SGHVS and CDR2 is FQNEAQ. CDR3 sequence reads: CASNGRDSYEQYF. The CDR3 region has the DNA TGTGCCAGCAACGGGAGGGACAGCTACGAGCAGTACTTC. Combining the CDR3 with reference TRBV7-8 and TRBJ2-7 gives the whole variable domain GAGVSQSPRYKVAKRGQDVALRCDPISGHVSLFWYQQALGQGPEFLTYFQNEAQLDKSGLPSDRFFAERPEGSVSTLKIQRTQQEDSAVYLCASNGRDSYEQYFGPGTRLTVT.

This sequence joins TRBV9 and TRBJ2-3; D unresolved. V was cut by 0 bases and J by 6 bases, with 5 bases left in between. The CDR3 is made up of 12 amino acids. Germline values: CDR1 SGDLS, CDR2 YYNGEE. CDR3 protein: CASSVGADTQYF. The CDR3 nucleotides are TGTGCCAGCAGCGTAGGTGCGGATACGCAGTATTTT.

On this clone: At one of its ends the junction is not consistent with the germline gene, which may arise from a read error. CDR3 in amino acids: CSSSLGPSSETQYF. In DNA, the CDR3 is TGTTCCAGCAGCTTAGGGCCATCTTCGGAGACCCAGTACTTC. The chain recombines TRBV7-9 with TRBJ2-5; D uncertain. The germline V gene encodes CDR1 SEHNR and CDR2 FQNEAQ (reference sequence). This CDR3 has 14 residues.

V is TRBV7-2 and J is TRBJ2-7; D may be TRBD2 (7 bases). The V gene lost 1 base and the J gene lost 6 bases, with 13 bases spanning the gap. The CDR3 has 14 residues. Germline V gene sequence: CDR1 SGHTA, CDR2 FQGNSA. CDR3 amino acids: CASSLGGGTLEQYF. The CDR3 nucleotides read TGTGCCAGCAGCTTAGGGGGGGGGACACTCGAGCAGTACTTC.

The gene calls are TRBV2 and TRBJ1-5, with D maybe TRBD1 (5 bases). Deletions cut 3 bases from V and 2 bases from J, with 11 bases between. The CDR3 consists of 15 residues. Germline CDR1 and CDR2: SNHLY and FYNNEI. CDR3 bases: TGTGCCAGCAGTGAGGAGCAGGGCGGCAATCAGCCCCAGCATTTT. Amino acids: CASSEEQGGNQPQHF.

This clone was counted only a few times. CDR3 nucleotides: TGTGCCAGCAGCAGCCGGGACAGGGGTTCGGCTTTCTTT. As protein: CASSSRDRGSAFF. The chain recombines TRBV9 with TRBJ1-1, with 10 bases lining up with TRBD1. Trimming removed 4 bases from V and 11 bases from J; junction bases left unmatched: 8. CDR3 length: 13 residues. From germline, CDR1 is SGDLS and CDR2 YYNGEE.

V usage is TRBV18 and J usage is TRBJ1-6; D might be TRBD1 (6 bases). Germline V gene sequence: CDR1 KGHSH, CDR2 LQKENI. Trimming pared 4 bases from V and 1 base from J, leaving 8 bases between. CDR3 length equals 15 residues. This CDR3 is CASSQDSSYNSPLHF. The DNA for the CDR3 is TGTGCCAGCTCACAGGACAGTTCCTATAATTCACCCCTCCACTTT. Full variable domain (remainder filled in from reference TRBV18 and TRBJ1-6): NAGVMQNPRHLVRRRGQEARLRCSPMKGHSHVYWYRQLPEEGLKFMVYLQKENIIDESGMPKERFSAEFPKEGPSILRIQQVVRGDSAAYFCASSQDSSYNSPLHFGNGTRLTVT.